The subject of this entry is one TCR beta chain. Antigen unknown. This specimen belongs to a study of shared clonotypes between healthy human individuals. CD45RO-negative CD8 cells positively selected for CCR7 made up the naive population, which excluded terminally differentiated effector memory CD45RA+ cells. Clones were read by immunoSEQ multiplex PCR, and TCRdb kept only the in-frame ones, dropping some. The sample includes some 1,900,000 clones, approximately 94% of them seen just once. The study's findings and limits: Among a handful of donors, around 5% of naive CD4 clonotypes were found in common.

The CDR3 runs to 12 residues. CDR1 and CDR2 from the germline V gene are SQVTM and ANQGSEA. Trimming shortened V by 7 bases and J by 6 bases, and 16 bases separated the two germline ends. The chain couples TRBV29-1 to TRBJ2-7, with TRBD2 as a possible D gene (7 bases). Sequenced input: naive CD8+ T cells sorted from blood. The source is a man between 18 and 35 years old in good health. CDR3 nucleotide sequence: TGCAGCGCCGGGGGGCAGGCGGGCGAGCAGTACTTC. As protein: CSAGGQAGEQYF.